The 4 T cell receptor beta chains below come from one sample, sequenced in a study of T cells in localized non-small cell lung cancer. TCRdb keeps only in-frame clones here, not all; method: immunoSEQ multiplex PCR. The sample carries about 18,000 clones, around four fifths recorded once. The sample consisted of peripheral blood, taken before any cancer treatment. All receptors derive from a female donor aged 60 or older with stage I lung adenocarcinoma.

Details on this clone: The sample has other DNA sequences that encode this CDR3 too. The chain combines TRBV10-2 with TRBJ1-1, with D unresolved. Germline-derived CDR1 and CDR2 are WSHSY and SAAADI. With 0 bases removed from V and 4 bases from J, the gap between germline ends came to 3 bases. The CDR3 has 12 residues. The CDR3 DNA reads as TGCGCCAGCAGTGAGTCTAGCACTGAAGCTTTCTTT. Translated: CASSESSTEAFF.

J is TRBJ2-1 and V is TRBV5-1; D tentatively reads TRBD1 or TRBD2 (5 bases each). Deletions cut 4 bases from V and 0 bases from J, with 8 bases between. The CDR3 length is 14 residues. The germline V gene has CDR1 SGHRS and CDR2 YFSETQ. DNA for the CDR3: TGCGCCAGCAGCGGGGGTAGCTCCTACAATGAGCAGTTCTTC. Protein: CASSGGSSYNEQFF.

The chain has TRBV30 and TRBJ1-1, with D perhaps TRBD1 (6 bases). Germline V lookup: CDR1 GTSNPN, CDR2 SVGIG (reference sequence). Trimming cost V 1 base and J 2 bases, with 14 bases left between them. The CDR3 is 15 residues long. CDR3 region: CAWSGIWDTNTEAFF. The CDR3 DNA follows: TGTGCCTGGAGTGGGATATGGGACACTAACACTGAAGCTTTCTTT.

The genes are TRBV13 and TRBJ1-4; TRBD1 might be the D (6 bases). Deletions cut 4 bases from V and 0 bases from J, with 15 bases between. The CDR3 has 17 residues. CDR1 and CDR2 (germline): PRHDT, FYEKMQ (reference sequence). The chain's CDR3 is CASSSGGRGPTNEKLFF. DNA for the CDR3: TGTGCCAGCAGCTCGGGGGGCCGGGGACCAACTAATGAAAAACTGTTTTTT.